The 31 T cell receptor beta chains listed next were all sequenced from one sample in a study of shared clonotypes between healthy human individuals. Profiling relied on immunoSEQ multiplex PCR, and the TCRdb table lists in-frame clones only, not all of them. The table includes some 580,000 clones, 97% detected once. The sample consisted of naive CD4+ T cells sorted from blood. Subset specified: CD45RA+ positively selected. All receptors come from a young woman in good health.

The rearrangement joins TRBV6-5 to TRBJ2-5; maybe TRBD2 (5 bases). Trimming left V 8 bases short and J 3 bases short, with 19 bases between. The CDR3 consists of 15 residues. CDR1 is MNHEY, CDR2 SVGAGI, per germline. For the CDR3, the DNA is TGTGCCAGCGGGAGAAGCAGCGGCTGGGAAGAGACCCAGTACTTC. It specifies CASGRSSGWEETQYF.

The rearrangement joins TRBV7-6 to TRBJ1-1; TRBD1 matches 8 bases. Trimming removed 5 bases from V and 3 bases from J; junction bases left unmatched: 8. Germline assignment: CDR1 SGHVS and CDR2 FNYEAQ. This CDR3 contains 15 residues. DNA of the CDR3: TGTGCCAGCAGCCCGCAGGGGGCAGCGTACACTGAAGCTTTCTTT. Translation gives CASSPQGAAYTEAFF.

The count of this clone is one. The chain is built from TRBV5-1 and TRBJ2-7; 9 positions agree with TRBD2. The V gene end was trimmed by 0 bases and the J gene end by 7 bases; junction bases not matched to a gene: 11. Germline V gene data show CDR1 as SGHRS and CDR2 as YFSETQ. The CDR3 runs 16 residues. The CDR3 reads CASSLAPGLANREQYF. The CDR3 DNA reads TGCGCCAGCAGCTTGGCCCCCGGACTAGCGAATCGAGAGCAGTACTTC.

The V and J genes are TRBV7-9 and TRBJ2-5, with 7 nucleotides matching TRBD1. The assigned J gene may be wrong: the sequence end matches TRBJ2-7 better. Germline CDR1 SEHNR, CDR2 FQNEAQ (reference sequence). This CDR3 spans 13 amino acids. The CDR3 DNA is TGTGCCAGCAGCTTAGGACAGGGCGGCGAGCAGTACTTC. This translates into CASSLGQGGEQYF.

This clone has a single count. This chain joins TRBV13 and TRBJ2-1, with TRBD2 as a possible D gene (5 bases). The V and J ends lost 1 base and 1 base respectively, with 14 bases between them. The CDR3 sequence is 17 residues long. Germline CDR1 reads PRHDT; CDR2 reads FYEKMQ (reference sequence). This CDR3 reads CASSLALASDSYNEQFF. As DNA, the CDR3 is TGTGCCAGCAGCTTAGCCCTAGCTTCAGATTCCTACAATGAGCAGTTCTTC.

In the case of this clone: Germline and junction disagree at one end, which may indicate a read error. The chain uses TRBV11-1 and TRBJ1-2; unclear D gene. CDR1 is SGHAT, CDR2 FQDESV, per germline (reference sequence). The CDR3 is 13 residues long. The CDR3 DNA follows: TGTGCCAGCAGCTCCTCGAACGTCAGACGGCGGGAGTTC. Translating it yields CASSSSNVRRREF.

This chain connects TRBV2 to TRBJ2-7; TRBD2 agrees at 10 bases. V was clipped by 8 bases and J by 3 bases; unmatched bases: 4. Germline-derived CDR1 and CDR2 are SNHLY and FYNNEI. This CDR3 comprises 13 residues. The CDR3 loop reads CASQREGLYEQYF. The CDR3 DNA is TGTGCCAGCCAGCGGGAGGGCCTCTACGAGCAGTACTTC.

V is TRBV5-1 and J is TRBJ2-6; 7 positions agree with TRBD1. CDR3 length: 19 residues. J was trimmed by 0 bases and V by 2 bases; bases with no gene match: 11. Germline V gene data show CDR1 as SGHRS and CDR2 as YFSETQ. This chain's CDR3 is CASSFKTGWISSGANVLTF. In DNA, the CDR3 is TGCGCCAGCAGCTTTAAGACAGGGTGGATAAGCTCTGGGGCCAACGTCCTGACTTTC.

The V gene is TRBV5-1, the J gene TRBJ2-7, with D unresolved. Trimming left V 0 bases short and J 5 bases short, with 12 bases between. This CDR3 is 14 amino acids long. The germline V gene has CDR1 SGHRS and CDR2 YFSETQ. The CDR3, as DNA: TGCGCCAGCAGCTTGGTTGGTGTGATCGACGAGCAGTACTTC. Translating it yields CASSLVGVIDEQYF.

This clone was seen a single time. CDR3 region: CASSPRLAGEQFF. The CDR3 bases are TGTGCCAGCAGCCCCAGACTAGCTGGTGAGCAGTTCTTC. J is TRBJ2-1 and V is TRBV11-3; 7 bases match TRBD2. Germline V lookup: CDR1 SGHNT, CDR2 YENEEA. The CDR3 contains 13 residues. With 5 bases clipped from V and 9 bases from J, the junction kept 7 bases outside the gene matches.

V is TRBV28 and J is TRBJ1-2; tentative D call: TRBD1 (5 bases). Germline CDR1 MDHEN, CDR2 SYDVKM. V lost 5 bases and J 2 bases, leaving 18 bases between the germline ends. The CDR3 has 16 amino acids. CDR3 in DNA: TGTGCCAGCAGTAACGAAGAGGGGTACAGGAACTATGGCTACACCTTC. This translates into CASSNEEGYRNYGYTF.

The chain links TRBV7-2 to TRBJ2-7, with 8 bases fitting TRBD2. The CDR3 loop spans 17 amino acids. Germline V gives CDR1 SGHTA, CDR2 FQGNSA. V shed 2 bases and J 1 base; nucleotides not matched to a gene: 10. Here the CDR3 reads CASSLYGPGGPSYEQYF. The CDR3 DNA follows: TGTGCCAGCAGCTTATATGGGCCGGGAGGGCCTTCCTACGAGCAGTACTTC.

The chain uses TRBV5-1 and TRBJ1-6; tentatively, D is TRBD1 (6 bases). Trimming removed 4 bases at V and 6 bases at J, with 14 bases between. Per the germline V gene, CDR1 is SGHRS and CDR2 is YFSETQ. This CDR3 is built from 15 residues. The CDR3 DNA reads as TGCGCCAGCAGCGTGTCCGGGACAACTAATTCACCCCTCCACTTT. Protein product: CASSVSGTTNSPLHF.

The J gene is TRBJ2-7, the V gene TRBV2; 8 bases are shared with TRBD2. Germline CDR1 and CDR2: SNHLY and FYNNEI. V dropped 7 bases and J dropped 2; count of bases not matched to a gene: 13. This CDR3 has 16 residues. CDR3 sequence reads: CASTPGHGGGPYEQYF. CDR3 nucleotides: TGTGCCAGCACCCCCGGGCATGGCGGGGGGCCCTACGAGCAGTACTTC.

This sequence joins TRBV7-6 and TRBJ2-2, with D uncertain. V was cut by 1 base and J by 4 bases, with 7 bases left in between. Germline loops: CDR1 SGHVS, CDR2 FNYEAQ. The length of the CDR3 is 14 residues. The CDR3 sequence is CASSLVPGTGELFF. CDR3 coding DNA: TGTGCCAGCAGCTTAGTGCCGGGCACCGGGGAGCTGTTTTTT.

This chain joins TRBV6-5 and TRBJ2-1; tentatively, D is TRBD2 (6 bases). CDR1 MNHEY and CDR2 SVGAGI come from the germline V gene. This CDR3 contains 14 residues. Trimming shortened V by 2 bases and J by 4 bases, and 9 bases separated the two germline ends. The CDR3: CASSYGDSYNEQFF. CDR3 DNA sequence: TGTGCCAGCAGTTACGGGGACTCTTACAATGAGCAGTTCTTC.

In nucleotides, the CDR3 is TGTGCCAGCAGCTTAGGGCGTCTGCTGACTAATGAAAAACTGTTTTTT. This codes for CASSLGRLLTNEKLFF. This rearrangement joins TRBV7-8 to TRBJ1-4; D not resolved. The V gene's germline CDR1 is SGHVS and CDR2 FQNEAQ. This CDR3 contains 16 residues. The ends were cut back, 1 base at V and 2 bases at J, with 11 bases in the middle.

The chain has TRBV2 and TRBJ1-2; tentatively, D is TRBD1 (6 bases). This CDR3 region has 14 residues. The V and J ends lost 5 bases and 1 base respectively, with 11 bases between them. Germline V gives CDR1 SNHLY, CDR2 FYNNEI. The CDR3 loop is CASSIGQINYGYTF. In DNA, the CDR3 is TGTGCCAGCAGTATCGGACAGATTAACTATGGCTACACCTTC.

The chain recombines TRBV28 with TRBJ1-4; D gene uncertain. The CDR3 is 14 residues long. V shed 7 bases and J shed 0 bases, with 9 bases lying between them. Germline CDR1 MDHEN, CDR2 SYDVKM. The DNA of the CDR3 is TGTGCCAGCACCCAGCTTGCAACTAATGAAAAACTGTTTTTT. This codes for CASTQLATNEKLFF.

The chain links TRBV6-1 to TRBJ1-4; weak D call: TRBD1 (6 bases). The CDR3 extends over 14 amino acids. Germline V CDR1 and CDR2: MNHNS, SASEGT. V gave up 6 bases and J gave up 6 bases, with 14 bases separating them. The CDR3 DNA reads as TGTGCCAGCAGCGTATCGGGGGGCGATGAAAAACTGTTTTTT. This translates into CASSVSGGDEKLFF.

The V and J genes are TRBV29-1 and TRBJ1-4, with TRBD1 matching over 7 bases. The length of the CDR3 is 12 residues. Germline-derived CDR1 and CDR2 are SQVTM and ANQGSEA. The V and J ends lost 4 bases and 8 bases, in that order; junction bases with no gene match: 4. The CDR3 nucleotides are TGCAGCGTTGGCCGGGACAGAGAAAAACTGTTTTTT. Its translation: CSVGRDREKLFF. The complete variable domain, with remaining parts taken from reference TRBV29-1 and TRBJ1-4, reads SAVISQKPSRDICQRGTSLTIQCQVDSQVTMMFWYRQQPGQSLTLIATANQGSEATYESGFVIDKFPISRPNLTFSTLTVSNMSPEDSSIYLCSVGRDREKLFFGSGTQLSVL.

The V and J genes are TRBV21-1 and TRBJ2-7; TRBD1 is the table's D call and was not checked against the DNA. TRBV21-1 is a documented pseudogene. The CDR3 is 13 residues long. This CDR3 reads CASSNVNTYEQYF. CDR3 in DNA: TGTGCCAGCAGCAATGTCAACACCTACGAGCAGTACTTC.

The genes are TRBV5-1 and TRBJ1-3; D gene uncertain. Germline-derived CDR1 and CDR2 are SGHRS and YFSETQ. The CDR3 has 14 residues. Trimming removed 7 bases at V and 0 bases at J, with 11 bases between. The DNA for the CDR3 is TGCGCCAGCGCCCTAGGCAGCTCTGGAAACACCATATATTTT. Translating gives CASALGSSGNTIYF.

This chain joins TRBV11-3 and TRBJ2-1; D might be TRBD1 (5 bases). CDR1 and CDR2 from the germline V gene are SGHNT and YENEEA. V gave up 5 bases and J gave up 5 bases, with 16 bases separating them. CDR3 length: 15 residues. In DNA form, the CDR3 reads TGTGCCAGCAGCCCAGTGGTAGGGGCTGACAATGAGCAGTTCTTC. This encodes CASSPVVGADNEQFF.

The rearrangement links TRBV12-2 to TRBJ1-5. TRBV12-2 represents a pseudogene. The CDR3 totals 13 residues. CDR3 bases: TGTGCAAGTCGCTTATTGCCGGATCAGCCCCAGCATTTT. Residues: CASRLLPDQPQHF.

This clone was counted a single time. The rearrangement joins TRBV6-5 to TRBJ2-1, with TRBD2 matching over 10 bases. Germline V gives CDR1 MNHEY, CDR2 SVGAGI. This CDR3 comprises 15 residues. Trimming at V came to 6 bases and at J to 9 bases, leaving 11 bases not matched to a gene. CDR3 sequence: CASRPVAGGHPEQFF. The CDR3, as DNA: TGTGCCAGCAGGCCCGTAGCGGGAGGCCACCCTGAGCAGTTCTTC.

V usage is TRBV6-5 and J usage is TRBJ2-7, with D possibly being TRBD1 or TRBD2 (5 bases each). The CDR3 length is 14 residues. The V gene's germline CDR1 is MNHEY and CDR2 SVGAGI. Trimming removed 2 bases at V and 10 bases at J, with 18 bases between. The CDR3 protein is CASSYGGSSRLQYF. CDR3 nucleotides: TGTGCCAGCAGTTACGGGGGAAGCTCGAGACTTCAGTACTTC.

The table lists this clone with a count of one. The V call is TRBV25-1, the J call TRBJ2-3; the D gene could be TRBD1 or TRBD2 (5 bases each). Between the trimmed V and J ends, which lost 4 bases and 2 bases, there was a span of 13 bases. This CDR3 is built from 15 residues. Germline V gene lookup returns CDR1 MGHDK and CDR2 SYGVNS. The CDR3 loop reads CASSGRDGDTDTQYF. For the CDR3, the DNA is TGTGCCAGCAGTGGTCGGGACGGAGACACAGATACGCAGTATTTT.

The chain uses TRBV9 and TRBJ1-1; TRBD1 aligns across 7 bases. The CDR3 contains 12 residues. The germline V gene encodes CDR1 SGDLS and CDR2 YYNGEE. V lost 6 bases, J lost 5 bases, and 4 bases stayed unmatched. This CDR3 is CASNQQGTEAFF. In DNA form, the CDR3 reads TGTGCCAGCAACCAACAGGGGACTGAAGCTTTCTTT.

This chain links TRBV19 with TRBJ2-2; TRBD1 is a possible D gene (6 bases). Between the trimmed V and J ends, which lost 5 bases and 1 base, there was a span of 11 bases. The CDR3 is 15 amino acids. Germline values: CDR1 LNHDA, CDR2 SQIVND (reference sequence). The CDR3 DNA is TGTGCCAGTAGTCCCCGGACAGAGAACACCGGGGAGCTGTTTTTT. Translation gives CASSPRTENTGELFF.

This chain links TRBV28 with TRBJ1-2, with 8 bases matching TRBD1. Unmatched junction bases numbered 11, after V lost 6 bases and J lost 2 bases. This CDR3 has 16 residues. CDR1 MDHEN and CDR2 SYDVKM come from the germline V gene. The CDR3 nucleotides are TGTGCCAGCAGGACCGGACAGGGCGTTCTCAACTATGGCTACACCTTC. It codes for CASRTGQGVLNYGYTF.